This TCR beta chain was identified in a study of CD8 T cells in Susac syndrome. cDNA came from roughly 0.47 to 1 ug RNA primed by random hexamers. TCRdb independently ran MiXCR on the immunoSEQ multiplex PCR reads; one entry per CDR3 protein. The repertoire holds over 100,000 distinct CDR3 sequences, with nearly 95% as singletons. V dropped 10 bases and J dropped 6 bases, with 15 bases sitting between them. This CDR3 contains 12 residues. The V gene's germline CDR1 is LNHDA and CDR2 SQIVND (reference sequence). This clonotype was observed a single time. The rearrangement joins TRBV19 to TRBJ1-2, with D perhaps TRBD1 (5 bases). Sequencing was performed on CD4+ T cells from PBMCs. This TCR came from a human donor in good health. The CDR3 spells CATNGRVNGYTF. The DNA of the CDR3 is TGTGCCACCAATGGCAGGGTCAATGGCTACACCTTC.